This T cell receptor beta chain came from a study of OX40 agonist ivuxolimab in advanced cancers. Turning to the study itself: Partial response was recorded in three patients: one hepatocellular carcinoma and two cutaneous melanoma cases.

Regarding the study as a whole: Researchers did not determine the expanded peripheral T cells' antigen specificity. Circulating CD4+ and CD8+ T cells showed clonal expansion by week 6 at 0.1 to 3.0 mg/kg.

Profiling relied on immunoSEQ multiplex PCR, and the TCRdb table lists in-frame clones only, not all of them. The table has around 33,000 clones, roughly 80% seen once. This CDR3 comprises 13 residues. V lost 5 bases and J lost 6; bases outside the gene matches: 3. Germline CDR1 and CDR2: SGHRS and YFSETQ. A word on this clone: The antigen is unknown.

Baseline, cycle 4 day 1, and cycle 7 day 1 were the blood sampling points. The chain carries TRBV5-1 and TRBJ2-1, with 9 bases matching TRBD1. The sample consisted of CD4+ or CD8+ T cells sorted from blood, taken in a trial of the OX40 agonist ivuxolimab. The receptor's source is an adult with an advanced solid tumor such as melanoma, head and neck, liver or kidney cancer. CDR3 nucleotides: TGCGCCAGCAGAGGGACAGGGTCCAATGAGCAGTTCTTC. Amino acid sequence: CASRGTGSNEQFF.